This TCR beta chain emerged from a study of blood T cell repertoires in COVID-19. On the study more broadly: The United States, Italy and Spain were the sources of the acute and convalescent COVID-19 samples.

Here immunoSEQ multiplex PCR was the method, and the copy in TCRdb shows in-frame clones only, minus some. The top ten clones hold roughly an eighth of a sample with under 40,000 clones, around 90% of them seen once. The CDR3 contains 16 residues. V lost 6 bases and J lost 10; bases outside the gene matches: 13. Looked up from germline, CDR1 is SGHDN and CDR2 is FVKESK. The source of this sequence is a man between 60 and 75 years old with active COVID-19. The chain is built from TRBV14 and TRBJ1-6; the match to TRBD1 covers 9 bases. The sample consisted of peripheral blood. For the CDR3, the DNA is TGTGCCAGCAGTCTCCTTTTGGGACAGGGACGATCACCCCTCCACTTT. This gives the protein CASSLLLGQGRSPLHF.